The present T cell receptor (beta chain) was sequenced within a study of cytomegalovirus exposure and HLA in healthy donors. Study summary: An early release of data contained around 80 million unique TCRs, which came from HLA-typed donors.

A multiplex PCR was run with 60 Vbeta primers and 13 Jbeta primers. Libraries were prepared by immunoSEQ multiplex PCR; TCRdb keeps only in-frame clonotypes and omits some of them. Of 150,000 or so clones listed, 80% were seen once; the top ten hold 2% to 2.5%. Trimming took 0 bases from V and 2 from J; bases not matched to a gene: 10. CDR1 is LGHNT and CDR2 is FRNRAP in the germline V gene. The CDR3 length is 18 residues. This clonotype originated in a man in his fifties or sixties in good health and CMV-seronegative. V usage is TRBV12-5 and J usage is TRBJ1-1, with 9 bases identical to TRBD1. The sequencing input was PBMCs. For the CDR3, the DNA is TGTGCTAGTGGTTTGGTAGCGGGGACAGGGTTTCCAAACACTGAAGCTTTCTTT. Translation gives CASGLVAGTGFPNTEAFF.